This T cell receptor (beta chain) was profiled in a study of T cell responses to AZD1222 COVID-19 vaccine. This clone occurred a few times. Its antigen is not known. The table came from immunoSEQ multiplex PCR; TCRdb's copy has only in-frame clones and leaves some out. The repertoire holds roughly 81,000 clones, with 86% as singletons. Study-level points and caveats: After the peak T cell response, and only then, were repertoires sampled. Receipt of two AZD1222 doses was followed by a rise in Spike-specific TCR breadth and depth.

The CDR3 is made up of 16 amino acids. This TCR derives from an adult in good health. This chain connects TRBV21-1 to TRBJ2-1; TRBD2 is the table's D call, not checked against the DNA. TRBV21-1 is flagged as a pseudogene. The sample here was peripheral blood, taken on day 0 of AZD1222 vaccination. CDR3 residues: CASSKVRLAGGPEQFF. The CDR3 region has the DNA TGTGCCAGCAGCAAAGTTCGTCTAGCGGGAGGGCCTGAGCAGTTCTTC.